The clone carrying this T cell receptor (beta chain) was seen many times. Those with hyperthyroidism were 18 to 65 years old, newly diagnosed, and ill for under 2 months. The data belong to a study of T cells in Graves' hyperthyroidism and ophthalmopathy. Study context: Blood from the periphery was taken at initial diagnosis, before any treatment.

The germline V gene has CDR1 SGHVS and CDR2 FQNEAQ. The CDR3 length is 14 residues. V lost 5 bases and J 5 bases, leaving 15 bases between the germline ends. RNA transcripts provided the source from which TCR beta CDR3 regions were amplified. HTBI primers were the set used in a first-round RT-PCR of the TCR CDR3. A single record per CDR3 protein comes from TCRdb applying MiXCR to the multiplex PCR reads. Of 250,000 to 300,000 distinct CDR3 sequences in the sample, 13% to 15% were seen once. J is TRBJ2-5 and V is TRBV7-8, with D perhaps TRBD1 or TRBD2 (6 bases each). Specimen: blood. The clonotype originates from a woman between 50 and 59 years old with Graves' hyperthyroidism that later progressed to Graves' ophthalmopathy. CDR3 loop: CASSGARGLETQYF. DNA of the CDR3: TGTGCCAGCAGCGGAGCACGGGGGCTGGAGACCCAGTACTTC.